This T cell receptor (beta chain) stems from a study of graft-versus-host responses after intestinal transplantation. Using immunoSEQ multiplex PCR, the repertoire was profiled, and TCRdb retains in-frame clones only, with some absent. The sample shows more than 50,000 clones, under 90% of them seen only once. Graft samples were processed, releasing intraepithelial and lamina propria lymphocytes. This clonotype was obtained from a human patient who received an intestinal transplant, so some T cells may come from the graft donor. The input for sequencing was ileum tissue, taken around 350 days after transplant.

CDR3 sequence reads: CASSLFTWEVPREQYF. The CDR3 nucleotides read TGTGCCAGCAGTTTATTCACGTGGGAGGTCCCCCGCGAGCAGTACTTC. The J gene is TRBJ2-7, the V gene TRBV28; TRBD2 might be the D (6 bases). The CDR3 sequence is 16 residues long. Per the germline V gene, CDR1 is MDHEN and CDR2 is SYDVKM. The V gene lost 1 base and the J gene lost 6 bases, with 19 bases spanning the gap.